These 9 T cell receptor beta chains were sequenced from one sample in a study of identical twins. From the 5' RACE reads, TCRdb called clonotypes with MiXCR, one entry per CDR3 protein. Among 260,000 or so distinct CDR3 sequences listed, 6% to 8.5% were seen once. Separately, the same data were catalogued under a study of yellow fever vaccine responses in identical twins.

Sequencing input: CD8+ T cells sorted from blood. These TCRs come from a woman aged 18-35 years in good health.

This clonotype was detected only a few times. J is TRBJ2-7 and V is TRBV27, with 8 bases lining up with TRBD1. CDR3 size: 14 residues. Losses at the gene ends were 4 bases for V and 6 bases for J; bases not matched to a gene: 8. Germline V gene data show CDR1 as MNHEY and CDR2 as SMNVEV (reference sequence). In DNA form, the CDR3 reads TGTGCCAGCAGTTCTAACCACCAGGGGGCCGAGCAGTACGTC. Translation: CASSSNHQGAEQYV.

The rearrangement uses TRBV20-1 and TRBJ2-7; D perhaps matches TRBD1 (6 bases). The CDR3 spans 14 residues. V was trimmed by 2 bases and J by 6 bases, leaving 17 bases between them. Germline CDR1 is DFQATT and CDR2 is SNEGSKA (reference sequence). CDR3 in DNA: TGCAGTGCTAGACCTGTGGGCAGGGGCGGCGAGCAGTACGTC. The encoded protein is CSARPVGRGGEQYV.

The gene calls are TRBV11-2 and TRBJ2-5; D gene ambiguous. The CDR3 extends over 15 amino acids. CDR1 is SGHAT, CDR2 FQNNGV, per germline. The germline V and J ends were trimmed by 5 bases and 0 bases, with 13 bases remaining between them. CDR3 amino acids: CASSHHDGYQETQYF. The CDR3 DNA reads as TGTGCCAGCAGCCATCACGACGGTTACCAAGAGACCCAGTACTTC.

There are many counts of this clonotype. CDR3 region: CASSLSGGYQWDEQFF. CDR3 sequence (DNA): TGTGCCAGCAGCTTATCGGGGGGGTACCAATGGGATGAGCAGTTCTTC. The chain couples TRBV7-9 to TRBJ2-1, with 8 bases lining up with TRBD2. V gave up 2 bases and J gave up 8 bases; unmatched junction bases: 11. The CDR3 length is 16 residues. The germline gives CDR1 SEHNR, CDR2 FQNEAQ (reference sequence).

This clonotype came up a few times. The genes are TRBV13 and TRBJ1-1; maybe TRBD1 (5 bases). The CDR3 has 16 residues. Per germline, CDR1 PRHDT and CDR2 FYEKMQ (reference sequence). V dropped 1 base and J dropped 3 bases, with 15 bases sitting between them. CDR3 DNA sequence: TGTGCCAGCAGCTTAGCGACAGATGCGAGGGACACTGAAGCTTTCTTT. This gives the protein CASSLATDARDTEAFF. Drawing the rest from reference TRBV13 and TRBJ1-1, the complete variable domain is AAGVIQSPRHLIKEKRETATLKCYPIPRHDTVYWYQQGPGQDPQFLISFYEKMQSDKGSIPDRFSAQQFSDYHSELNMSSLELGDSALYFCASSLATDARDTEAFFGQGTRLTVV.

At least ten counts were recorded for this clonotype. The V gene is TRBV25-1, the J gene TRBJ2-5; possibly TRBD1 or TRBD2 for D (6 bases each). Trimming removed 1 base from V and 4 bases from J, with 13 bases in between. Per the germline V gene, CDR1 is MGHDK and CDR2 is SYGVNS. This CDR3 comprises 15 residues. CDR3: CASSEWAGEVETQYF. CDR3 DNA sequence: TGTGCCAGCAGTGAATGGGCAGGGGAGGTAGAGACCCAGTACTTC.

To note about this clonotype: One end of the junction does not line up with germline, which may come from a read error. DNA of the CDR3: TGCTGTGCTACCCGGGACGGGACGCAGTATTTT. Protein: CCATRDGTQYF. The J gene is TRBJ2-3, the V gene TRBV20-1, with D perhaps TRBD1 or TRBD2 (5 bases each). CDR3 length equals 11 residues. The germline V gene encodes CDR1 DFQATT and CDR2 SNEGSKA (reference sequence).

The sample holds many counts of this clonotype. The chain joins TRBV10-3 to TRBJ1-6; no firm D call. V was shortened by 5 bases and J by 0 bases, with 5 bases between the two germline ends. The CDR3 spans 14 residues. CDR1 is ENHRY and CDR2 is SYGVKD in the germline V gene. Written as DNA, the CDR3 is TGTGCCATCAGTCGAAGCTCCTATAATTCACCCCTCCACTTT. As protein: CAISRSSYNSPLHF.

This clonotype was detected only a few times. This chain connects TRBV6-2 or TRBV6-3 to TRBJ2-7, with D maybe TRBD2 (6 bases). The CDR3 runs 15 residues. Trimming cost V 5 bases and J 3 bases, with 17 bases left between them. Germline CDR1 reads MNHEY; CDR2 reads SVGEGT. The CDR3 DNA reads as TGTGCCAGCAGTCCCGTCCCGGGACTCATCTACGAGCAGTACGTC. Residues: CASSPVPGLIYEQYV.